This T cell receptor beta chain was sequenced for a study of T-cell reconstitution after alpha-beta-depleted transplantation in children. The study's findings and limits: It was surviving recipient T cells and thymic progenitors that gave some patients high TCRbeta diversity at day 60. Reported findings indicate that, about two months after transplant, alpha-beta T cells came from several hundred expanded clones, which were derived from non-depleted graft cells.

From germline, CDR1 is DFQATT and CDR2 SNEGSKA (reference sequence). Trimming at V came to 3 bases and at J to 4 bases, leaving 6 bases not matched to a gene. The CDR3 totals 14 residues. Concerning this clonotype: The antigen is undetermined.

Unique molecular identifiers were built into the TCRbeta library. Using its own MiXCR run on the PCR reads, TCRdb lists one record per CDR3 protein. The table shows about 77,000 distinct CDR3 sequences, with over 15% occurring only once. The receptor's source is a male patient between 2 and 15 years old who had a stem cell transplant for acute lymphoblastic leukemia, so the T cells may come from the graft donor. This rearrangement joins TRBV20-1 to TRBJ2-3; TRBD2 matches 8 bases. This material consisted of PBMCs, mostly from graft donor cells, taken 360 days after TCRalphabeta/CD19-depleted stem cell transplant. Here the CDR3 reads CSASWREDADTQYF. The CDR3 DNA reads as TGCAGTGCTAGTTGGCGGGAGGACGCAGATACGCAGTATTTT.